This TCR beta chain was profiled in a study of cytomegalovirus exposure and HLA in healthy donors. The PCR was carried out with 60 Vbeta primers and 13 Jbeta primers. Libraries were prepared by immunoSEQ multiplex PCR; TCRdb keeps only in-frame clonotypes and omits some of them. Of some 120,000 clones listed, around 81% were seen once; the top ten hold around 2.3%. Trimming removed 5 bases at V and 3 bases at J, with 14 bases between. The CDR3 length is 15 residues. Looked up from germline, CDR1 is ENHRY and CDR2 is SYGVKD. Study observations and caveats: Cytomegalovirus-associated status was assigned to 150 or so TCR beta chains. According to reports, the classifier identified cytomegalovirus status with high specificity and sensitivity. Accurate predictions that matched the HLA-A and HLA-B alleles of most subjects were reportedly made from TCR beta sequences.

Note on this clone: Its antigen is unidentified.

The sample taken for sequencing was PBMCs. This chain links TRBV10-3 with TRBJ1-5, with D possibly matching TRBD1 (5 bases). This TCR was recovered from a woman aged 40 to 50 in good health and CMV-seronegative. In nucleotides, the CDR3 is TGTGCCATCAGTCCGGCCGCAGGGATCAATCAGCCCCAGCATTTT. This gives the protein CAISPAAGINQPQHF.